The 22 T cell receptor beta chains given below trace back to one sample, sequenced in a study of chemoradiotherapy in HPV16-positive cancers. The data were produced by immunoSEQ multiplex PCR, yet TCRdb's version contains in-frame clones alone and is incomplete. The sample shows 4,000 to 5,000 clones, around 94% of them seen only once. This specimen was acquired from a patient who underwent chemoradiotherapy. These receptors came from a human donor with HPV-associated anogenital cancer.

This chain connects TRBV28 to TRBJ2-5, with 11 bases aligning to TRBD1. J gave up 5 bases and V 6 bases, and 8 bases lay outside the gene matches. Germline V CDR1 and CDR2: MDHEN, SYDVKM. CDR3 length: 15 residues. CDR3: CASRQGQGGAETQYF. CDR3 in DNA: TGTGCCAGCAGGCAGGGACAGGGGGGCGCGGAGACCCAGTACTTC. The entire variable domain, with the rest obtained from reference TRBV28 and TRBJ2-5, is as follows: DVKVTQSSRYLVKRTGEKVFLECVQDMDHENMFWYRQDPGLGLRLIYFSYDVKMKEKGDIPEGYSVSREKKERFSLILESASTNQTSMYLCASRQGQGGAETQYFGPGTRLLVL.

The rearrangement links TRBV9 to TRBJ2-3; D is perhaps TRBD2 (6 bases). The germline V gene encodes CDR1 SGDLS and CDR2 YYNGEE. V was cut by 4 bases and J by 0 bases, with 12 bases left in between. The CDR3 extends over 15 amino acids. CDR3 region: CASSPLGGSTDTQYF. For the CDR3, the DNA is TGTGCCAGCAGCCCTCTTGGGGGGAGCACAGATACGCAGTATTTT.

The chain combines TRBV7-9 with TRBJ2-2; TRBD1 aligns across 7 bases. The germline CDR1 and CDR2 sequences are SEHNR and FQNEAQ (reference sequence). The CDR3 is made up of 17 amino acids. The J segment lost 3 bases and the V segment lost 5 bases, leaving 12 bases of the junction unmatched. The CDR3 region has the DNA TGTGCCAGCAGCGATAAAGAAAATACAGGGGACACCGGGGAGCTGTTTTTT. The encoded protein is CASSDKENTGDTGELFF.

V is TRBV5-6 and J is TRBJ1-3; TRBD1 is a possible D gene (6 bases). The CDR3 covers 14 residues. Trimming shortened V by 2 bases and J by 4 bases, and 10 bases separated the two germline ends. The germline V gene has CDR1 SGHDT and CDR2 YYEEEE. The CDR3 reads CASSFPRGGNTIYF. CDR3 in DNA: TGTGCCAGCAGCTTCCCCAGGGGAGGAAACACCATATATTTT.

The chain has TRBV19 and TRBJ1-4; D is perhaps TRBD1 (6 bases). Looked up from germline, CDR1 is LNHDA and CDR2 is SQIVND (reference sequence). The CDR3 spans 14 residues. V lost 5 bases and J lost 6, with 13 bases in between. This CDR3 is CASSPPGAYEKLFF. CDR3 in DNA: TGTGCCAGTAGTCCTCCAGGGGCGTATGAAAAACTGTTTTTT.

In DNA form, the CDR3 reads TGTGCCAGCAGCACAAAACAGGGCACCTACGAGCAGTACTTC. Translating it yields CASSTKQGTYEQYF. This chain links TRBV5-4 with TRBJ2-7, with a weak D call TRBD1 (6 bases). The CDR3 spans 14 residues. Between the trimmed V and J ends, which lost 4 bases and 2 bases, there was a span of 13 bases. Germline CDR1 SGHNT, CDR2 YYREEE (reference sequence).

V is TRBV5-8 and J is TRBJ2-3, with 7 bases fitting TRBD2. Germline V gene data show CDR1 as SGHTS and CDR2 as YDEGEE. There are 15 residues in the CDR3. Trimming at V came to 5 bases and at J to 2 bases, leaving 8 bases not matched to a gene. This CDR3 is CASSHVGGYTDTQYF. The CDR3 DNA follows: TGTGCCAGCAGTCATGTCGGGGGGTACACAGATACGCAGTATTTT.

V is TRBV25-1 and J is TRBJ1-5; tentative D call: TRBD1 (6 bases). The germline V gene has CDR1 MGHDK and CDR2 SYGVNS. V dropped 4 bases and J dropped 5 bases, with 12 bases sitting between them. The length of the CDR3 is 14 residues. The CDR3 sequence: CASSVTGSDQPQHF. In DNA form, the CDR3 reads TGTGCCAGCAGTGTAACAGGGTCGGATCAGCCCCAGCATTTT. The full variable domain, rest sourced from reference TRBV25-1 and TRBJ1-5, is EADIYQTPRYLVIGTGKKITLECSQTMGHDKMYWYQQDPGMELHLIHYSYGVNSTEKGDLSSESTVSRIRTEHFPLTLESARPSHTSQYLCASSVTGSDQPQHFGDGTRLSIL.

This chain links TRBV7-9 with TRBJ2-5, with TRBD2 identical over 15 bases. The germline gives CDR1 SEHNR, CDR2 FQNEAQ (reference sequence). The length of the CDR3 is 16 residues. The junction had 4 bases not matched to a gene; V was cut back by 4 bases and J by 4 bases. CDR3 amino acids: CASSWTSGGVIETQYF. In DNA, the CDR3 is TGTGCCAGCAGCTGGACTAGCGGGGGGGTGATAGAGACCCAGTACTTC.

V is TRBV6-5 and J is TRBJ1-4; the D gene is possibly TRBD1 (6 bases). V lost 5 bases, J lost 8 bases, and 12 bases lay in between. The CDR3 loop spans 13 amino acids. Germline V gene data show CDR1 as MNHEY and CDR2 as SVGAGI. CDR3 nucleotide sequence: TGTGCCAGCAGTAGGACAGAAATAGAAAAACTGTTTTTT. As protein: CASSRTEIEKLFF.

This chain's CDR3 is CASSLGFGTGNEKLFF. CDR3 in DNA: TGTGCCAGCAGCTTAGGCTTTGGGACAGGGAATGAAAAACTGTTTTTT. The chain has TRBV7-2 and TRBJ1-4, with 9 bases that match TRBD1. CDR1 and CDR2 from the germline V gene are SGHTA and FQGNSA. The CDR3 spans 16 residues. J lost 5 bases, V lost 1 base, and 5 bases had no gene match. The whole variable domain, remainder taken from reference TRBV7-2 and TRBJ1-4, is GAGVSQSPSNKVTEKGKDVELRCDPISGHTALYWYRQSLGQGLEFLIYFQGNSAPDKSGLPSDRFSAERTGGSVSTLTIQRTQQEDSAVYLCASSLGFGTGNEKLFFGSGTQLSVL.

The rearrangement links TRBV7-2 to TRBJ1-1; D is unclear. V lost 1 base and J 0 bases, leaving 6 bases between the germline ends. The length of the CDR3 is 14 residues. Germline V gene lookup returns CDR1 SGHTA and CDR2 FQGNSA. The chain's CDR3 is CASSLEVVNTEAFF. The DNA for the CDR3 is TGTGCCAGCAGCTTAGAGGTCGTGAACACTGAAGCTTTCTTT.

The CDR3 DNA follows: TGTGCCAGCAGGCTGGACAGGGCAAATTCACCCCTCCACTTT. This sequence encodes CASRLDRANSPLHF. The chain has TRBV6-5 and TRBJ1-6; 8 bases are a match to TRBD1. The CDR3 length is 14 residues. V shed 6 bases and J 7 bases; nucleotides not matched to a gene: 5. Germline V lookup: CDR1 MNHEY, CDR2 SVGAGI.

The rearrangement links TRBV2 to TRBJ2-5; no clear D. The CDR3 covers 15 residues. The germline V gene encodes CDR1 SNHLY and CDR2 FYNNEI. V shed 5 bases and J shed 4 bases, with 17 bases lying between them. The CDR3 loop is CASSPGEGMGETQYF. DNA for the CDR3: TGTGCCAGCAGTCCCGGCGAAGGGATGGGAGAGACCCAGTACTTC.

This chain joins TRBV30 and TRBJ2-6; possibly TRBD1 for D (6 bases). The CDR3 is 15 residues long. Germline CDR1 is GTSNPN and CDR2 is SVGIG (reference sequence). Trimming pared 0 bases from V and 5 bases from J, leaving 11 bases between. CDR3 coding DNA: TGTGCCTGGAGTGTAATGGGGGCCCGGGCCAACGTCCTGACTTTC. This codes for CAWSVMGARANVLTF.

The CDR3 here is CASSRPWEEQFF. The CDR3 DNA reads as TGTGCCAGCAGCCGACCCTGGGAGGAGCAGTTCTTC. This chain joins TRBV6-1 and TRBJ2-1; TRBD2 is a possible D gene (5 bases). The V end was cut by 6 bases, the J end by 10 bases, with 13 bases between. Germline values: CDR1 MNHNS, CDR2 SASEGT. The length of the CDR3 is 12 residues.

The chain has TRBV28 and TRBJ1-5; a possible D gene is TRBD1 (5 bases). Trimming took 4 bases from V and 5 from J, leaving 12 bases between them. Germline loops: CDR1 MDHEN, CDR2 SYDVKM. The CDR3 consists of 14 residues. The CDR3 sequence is CASSSVQGYQPQHF. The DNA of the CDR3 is TGTGCCAGCAGTTCGGTCCAGGGTTATCAGCCCCAGCATTTT.

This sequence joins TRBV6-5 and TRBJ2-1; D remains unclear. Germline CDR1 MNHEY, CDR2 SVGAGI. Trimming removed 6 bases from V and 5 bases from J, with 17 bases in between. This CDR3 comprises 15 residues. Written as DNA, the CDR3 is TGTGCCAGCAGGCCTGGAGATCGCTACGACAATGAGCAGTTCTTC. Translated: CASRPGDRYDNEQFF.

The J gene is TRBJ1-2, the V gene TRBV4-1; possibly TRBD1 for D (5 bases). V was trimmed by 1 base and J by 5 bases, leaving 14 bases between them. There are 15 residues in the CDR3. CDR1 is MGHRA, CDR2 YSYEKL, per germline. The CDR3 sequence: CASSQAGHGGYGYTF. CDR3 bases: TGCGCCAGCAGCCAAGCGGGCCACGGGGGTTATGGCTACACCTTC.

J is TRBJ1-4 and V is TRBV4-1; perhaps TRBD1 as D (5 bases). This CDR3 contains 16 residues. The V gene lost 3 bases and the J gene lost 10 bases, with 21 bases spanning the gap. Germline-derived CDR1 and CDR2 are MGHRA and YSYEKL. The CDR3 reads CASSHKEGRIGGKLFF. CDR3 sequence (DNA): TGCGCCAGCAGCCATAAGGAGGGACGAATAGGCGGAAAACTGTTTTTT.

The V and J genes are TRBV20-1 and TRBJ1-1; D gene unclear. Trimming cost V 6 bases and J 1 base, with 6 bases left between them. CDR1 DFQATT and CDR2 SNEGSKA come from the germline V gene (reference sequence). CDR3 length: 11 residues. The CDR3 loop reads CSAPGNTEAFF. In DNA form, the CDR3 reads TGCAGTGCCCCCGGGAACACTGAAGCTTTCTTT.

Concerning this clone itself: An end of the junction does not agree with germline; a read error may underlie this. The chain's CDR3 is CLMTGTGTEAFF. The DNA of the CDR3 is TGCCTCATGACAGGTACTGGAACTGAAGCTTTCTTT. The J gene is TRBJ1-1, the V gene TRBV30, with D perhaps TRBD1 (6 bases). The CDR3 loop spans 12 amino acids. The V gene's germline CDR1 is GTSNPN and CDR2 SVGIG (reference sequence). Full variable domain (rest looked up from reference TRBV30 and TRBJ1-1): SQTIHQWPATLVQPVGSPLSLECTVEGTSNPNLYWYRQAAGRGLQLLFYSVGIGQISSEVPQNLSASRPQDRQFILSSKKLLLSDSGFYLCLMTGTGTEAFFGQGTRLTVV.